The T cell receptor (beta chain) described here comes from a study of blood T cell repertoires in COVID-19. The wider study: PBMCs, B-cell-depleted T cells, or T cells provided the cDNA or gDNA that made up the material.

Between the trimmed V and J ends, which lost 1 base and 13 bases, there was a span of 16 bases. This CDR3 spans 13 amino acids. The germline V gene encodes CDR1 LGHDT and CDR2 YNNKEL (reference sequence). Original data processing: Nucleated cell number was recorded as an estimate derived from reference gene primer amplification. The protocol was immunoSEQ multiplex PCR, while the TCRdb copy is restricted to in-frame clones and leaves out a portion. That table gives V, J and clone size, and the DNA gave D and trimming. This sample has approximately 210,000 clones, with 84% found just once. The chain links TRBV3-1 (or the pseudogene TRBV3-2) to TRBJ1-2; D possibly corresponds to TRBD1 (5 bases). The sequencing sample was made of peripheral blood. The TCR originated in a woman between 65 and 79 years old with active or convalescent COVID-19. CDR3 nucleotides: TGTGCCAGCAGCCAAGGGGGGAGGGGCGCAAGCACCTTC. Protein sequence: CASSQGGRGASTF.